This TCR beta chain was recovered during a study of T cell responses to AZD1222 COVID-19 vaccine. The germline V gene has CDR1 SNHLY and CDR2 FYNNEI. Trimming at V came to 7 bases and at J to 3 bases, leaving 5 bases not matched to a gene. The CDR3 length is 13 residues. Findings and caveats of the study: The study found vaccine-associated CD4 TCRs spanning spike, dominant at 160-218 and 743-854. The number of AZD1222 recipients seropositive at baseline was only five or six.

The protocol was immunoSEQ multiplex PCR, while the TCRdb copy is restricted to in-frame clones and leaves out a portion. In the table there are 130,000 or so clones, approximately 92% of which are singletons. Points on this clone: Its antigen is currently unknown.

This clonotype was obtained from an adult who received the AZD1222 COVID-19 vaccine. The sample here was peripheral blood, taken 28 days after the second AZD1222 dose. V and J are TRBV2 and TRBJ1-1; TRBD1 matches at 7 bases. The CDR3 loop is CASIETGDTEAFF. The CDR3 DNA is TGTGCCAGCATCGAAACAGGGGACACTGAAGCTTTCTTT.